This TCR beta chain stems from a study of T cell clonality in common variable immunodeficiency. Study findings and constraints: CVID subjects showed higher TCRbeta clonality than healthy controls.

Patients and controls were mostly of Caucasian heritage. Heparinized whole blood, roughly 4.5 to 8 ml, came from each donor. V lost 5 bases and J lost 1; bases outside the gene matches: 7. This CDR3 is built from 16 residues. In germline, CDR1 is LNHDA, CDR2 SQIVND (reference sequence). CVID and control samples used equivalent genomic DNA input. Assay: immunoSEQ multiplex PCR; the TCRdb copy retains only in-frame clones and omits some. The sample shows about 52,000 clones, none of them appearing just once. This clone was seen at least ten times. What it binds is not known. The read comes to an end 3 residues before the CDR3 does, leaving the germline J gene to fill in the end.

What was sequenced was peripheral blood mononuclear cells. The source of this sequence is a person aged 18-70 years in good health. J is TRBJ1-5 and V is TRBV19, with 8 nucleotides matching TRBD1. The covered CDR3 bases are TGTGCCAGTAGTCCCAGACAGGGGCCGAGCAATCAGCCC. This translates into CASSPRQGPSNQP. In full, the CDR3 reads CASSPRQGPSNQPQHF. Filled out from reference TRBV19 and TRBJ1-5, the complete variable domain reads DGGITQSPKYLFRKEGQNVTLSCEQNLNHDAMYWYRQDPGQGLRLIYYSQIVNDFQKGDIAEGYSVSREKKESFPLTVTSAQKNPTAFYLCASSPRQGPSNQPQHFGDGTRLSIL.